These 17 T cell receptor beta chains originate from one sample sequenced in a study of T cells in Graves' hyperthyroidism and ophthalmopathy. What was amplified from RNA transcripts were TCR beta CDR3 regions. The HTBI primer set drove a first-round RT-PCR of the TCR CDR3. TCRdb analysed the multiplex PCR reads with MiXCR anew, one entry per CDR3 protein. The sample consists of around 360,000 distinct CDR3 sequences, roughly 15% of them appearing once. The specimen sequenced was blood. The receptor set was obtained from a woman between 55 and 75 years old with Graves' ophthalmopathy.

The V gene is TRBV20-1, the J gene TRBJ2-5, with a tentative D call TRBD1 (6 bases). This CDR3 has 13 residues. CDR1 and CDR2 from the germline V gene are DFQATT and SNEGSKA (reference sequence). Deletions cut 3 bases from V and 9 bases from J, with 17 bases between. Here the CDR3 DNA reads TGCAGTGCTAGCAGAACAGGGATGGAGGCCCAGTACTTC. Protein sequence: CSASRTGMEAQYF.

This clonotype was observed a few times. V gene TRBV20-1 combines with J gene TRBJ2-7; 8 nucleotides align to TRBD2. In germline, CDR1 is DFQATT, CDR2 SNEGSKA (reference sequence). There are 15 residues in the CDR3. V lost 3 bases to trimming and J lost 3 bases; unmatched junction nucleotides: 10. The DNA of the CDR3 is TGCAGTGCTAGTTGGGAGGCTAGCGGGCGCTACGAGCAGTACTTC. This encodes CSASWEASGRYEQYF.

In its sample, this clonotype was seen many times. V and J are TRBV5-1 and TRBJ2-7; 8 bases fit TRBD2. The trim removed 0 bases at V and 6 bases at J, leaving 17 bases unmatched. CDR1 SGHRS and CDR2 YFSETQ come from the germline V gene. The CDR3 runs to 18 residues. This CDR3 is CASSLVPGMSGSNLEQYF. The DNA of the CDR3 is TGCGCCAGCAGCTTGGTGCCGGGAATGAGCGGGAGTAATCTCGAGCAGTACTTC.

The chain carries TRBV27 and TRBJ1-2; 7 positions match TRBD1. From germline, CDR1 is MNHEY and CDR2 SMNVEV (reference sequence). V dropped 7 bases and J dropped 4; count of bases not matched to a gene: 12. This CDR3 spans 15 amino acids. CDR3 sequence reads: CASKGLGGKVYGYTF. CDR3 sequence (DNA): TGTGCCAGCAAAGGTTTAGGGGGCAAGGTCTATGGCTACACCTTC.

This clonotype was detected many times. This chain joins TRBV28 and TRBJ2-7; D call uncertain. The CDR3 is 17 residues long. Germline assignment: CDR1 MDHEN and CDR2 SYDVKM. V shed 1 base and J shed 0 bases, with 16 bases lying between them. The CDR3 is CASSLYGLGPSSYEQYF. Here the CDR3 DNA reads TGTGCCAGCAGTTTATACGGGCTAGGACCCAGCTCCTACGAGCAGTACTTC.

The genes are TRBV11-2 and TRBJ2-2; the D gene is possibly TRBD2 (5 bases). V lost 6 bases to trimming and J lost 2 bases, with 16 bases between them. The CDR3 is 16 residues long. CDR1 and CDR2 (germline): SGHAT, FQNNGV. CDR3 protein: CASSRSPGTNTGELFF. The CDR3 nucleotides are TGTGCCAGCAGTCGAAGCCCGGGAACCAACACCGGGGAGCTGTTTTTT.

In this sample, this clonotype turned up a few times. The chain is built from TRBV20-1 and TRBJ2-5; D is perhaps TRBD2 (6 bases). The CDR3 has 15 residues. V was trimmed by 6 bases and J by 2 bases, leaving 19 bases between them. The germline CDR1 and CDR2 sequences are DFQATT and SNEGSKA (reference sequence). Here the CDR3 reads CSALPGERGQETQYF. DNA of the CDR3: TGCAGTGCCCTCCCGGGGGAGAGGGGTCAAGAGACCCAGTACTTC.

This clonotype has only one observation. This chain links TRBV18 with TRBJ2-7, with 9 bases aligning to TRBD2. Germline assignment: CDR1 KGHSH and CDR2 LQKENI. This CDR3 has 15 residues. V lost 8 bases to trimming and J lost 5 bases; unmatched junction nucleotides: 13. The CDR3, as DNA: TGTGCCAGCAGCCCCATGGGCGGGAGGGCCCACGAGCAGTACTTC. It encodes CASSPMGGRAHEQYF.

This clonotype was seen at least ten times. The chain uses TRBV11-3 and TRBJ2-3, with D possibly TRBD1 on 5 matching bases. CDR3 size: 15 residues. CDR1 is SGHNT and CDR2 is YENEEA in the germline V gene. V lost 6 bases to trimming and J lost 2 bases, with 15 bases between them. The CDR3 coding sequence is TGTGCCAGCAGTCATAGGGGCGGTGACACAGATACGCAGTATTTT. It translates to CASSHRGGDTDTQYF.

This clonotype came up many times. The rearrangement joins TRBV29-1 to TRBJ2-3; no clear D gene. V lost 3 bases and J lost 4, with 11 bases in between. The CDR3 totals 13 residues. The germline gives CDR1 SQVTM, CDR2 ANQGSEA. The CDR3 sequence: CSVDARLADTQYF. CDR3 nucleotides: TGCAGCGTTGATGCCCGACTGGCAGATACGCAGTATTTT.

This clonotype has a handful of counts. The J gene is TRBJ2-1, the V gene TRBV7-9, with TRBD2 identical over 16 bases. Germline CDR1 and CDR2: SEHNR and FQNEAQ (reference sequence). There are 19 residues in the CDR3. V shed 1 base and J 1 base; nucleotides not matched to a gene: 4. CDR3 loop: CASSLGGLAGGRSYNEQFF. CDR3 nucleotides: TGTGCCAGCAGCTTAGGGGGACTAGCGGGAGGGAGATCCTACAATGAGCAGTTCTTC. Full variable domain (outside the CDR3, taken from reference TRBV7-9 and TRBJ2-1): DTGVSQNPRHKITKRGQNVTFRCDPISEHNRLYWYRQTLGQGPEFLTYFQNEAQLEKSRLLSDRFSAERPKGSFSTLEIQRTEQGDSAMYLCASSLGGLAGGRSYNEQFFGPGTRLTVL.

Remarks on this clonotype: One end of the junction does not line up with germline, which may come from a read error. V gene TRBV6-5 combines with J gene TRBJ1-1; unclear D gene. The CDR3 is made up of 12 amino acids. CDR1 is MNHEY, CDR2 SVGAGI, per germline. The CDR3 DNA reads TGTGCCGGCAGTTACTCCGGGGCTGAAGCTTTCTTT. This encodes CAGSYSGAEAFF.

The table lists this clonotype with many counts. The chain joins TRBV7-2 to TRBJ1-3, with a tentative D call TRBD1 (5 bases). Between the trimmed V and J ends, which lost 5 bases and 1 base, there was a span of 9 bases. CDR3 size: 14 residues. Germline values: CDR1 SGHTA, CDR2 FQGNSA. CDR3 sequence: CASSTWGSGNTIYF. The CDR3 DNA is TGTGCCAGCAGCACCTGGGGGTCTGGAAACACCATATATTTT. The full variable domain, in which reference TRBV7-2 and TRBJ1-3 provide the parts outside the CDR3, is GAGVSQSPSNKVTEKGKDVELRCDPISGHTALYWYRQSLGQGLEFLIYFQGNSAPDKSGLPSDRFSAERTGGSVSTLTIQRTQQEDSAVYLCASSTWGSGNTIYFGEGSWLTVV.

This clonotype has more than one count but fewer than ten. The V and J genes are TRBV4-1 and TRBJ1-5; D gene ambiguous. V lost 6 bases and J 4 bases, leaving 16 bases between the germline ends. Germline V gene sequence: CDR1 MGHRA, CDR2 YSYEKL. The CDR3 is 15 amino acids. CDR3 nucleotide sequence: TGCGCCAGCAGATCAGTAGGGAATCGGAATCAGCCCCAGCATTTT. Translation: CASRSVGNRNQPQHF.

This clonotype occurred many times. The chain links TRBV2 to TRBJ2-5; 13 bases are shared with TRBD2. This CDR3 has 16 residues. J gave up 4 bases and V 3 bases, and 5 bases lay outside the gene matches. Germline CDR1 reads SNHLY; CDR2 reads FYNNEI. This CDR3 reads CASSEGLAGSLETQYF. CDR3 DNA: TGTGCCAGCAGTGAGGGACTAGCGGGGTCACTAGAGACCCAGTACTTC.

On this clonotype: Given a much more abundant clone one base away, this may be a read error. This chain joins TRBV12-3 or TRBV12-4 and TRBJ2-4, with D possibly being TRBD1 or TRBD2 (5 bases each). V was cut by 7 bases and J by 0 bases, with 13 bases left in between. This CDR3 has 15 residues. The CDR3 loop is CASNQGRIAKNIQYF. In nucleotides, the CDR3 is TGTGCCAGCAATCAGGGACGGATAGCCAAAAACATTCAGTACTTC.

The chain joins TRBV5-4 to TRBJ1-2; 7 positions match TRBD1. Losses at the gene ends were 0 bases for V and 6 bases for J; bases not matched to a gene: 5. Per germline, CDR1 SGHNT and CDR2 YYREEE (reference sequence). The CDR3 loop spans 14 amino acids. The CDR3 loop reads CASSLGGTAHGYTF. The CDR3 region has the DNA TGTGCCAGCAGCTTGGGGGGGACAGCCCATGGCTACACCTTC.